This is a list of T cell receptor beta chains from one sample in a study of blood T cell repertoires in COVID-19. Here immunoSEQ multiplex PCR was the method, and the copy in TCRdb shows in-frame clones only, minus some. Among some 330,000 clones, around 83% were seen once, and the ten largest hold 5.1%. Input material: PBMCs or T cells enriched from blood (not recorded which). All receptors derive from a woman aged 45-59 years who had recovered from COVID-19. The CDR3 runs from the conserved cysteine through the conserved F or W. The D gene is left open where the match is weak. Size is omitted from some rows. Given values are once, few, many or a class for expanded clones.

j_call: TRBJ1-6
clone_size: NA
v_call: TRBV7-9
d_call: TRBD1
cdr3_aa: CASRMWQGDSPLHF
cdr3_nt: TGTGCCAGCCGCATGTGGCAGGGGGATTCACCCCTCCACTTT

j_call: TRBJ1-2
clone_size: NA
v_call: TRBV19
d_call: NA
cdr3_aa: CASSIDSGKGYTF
cdr3_nt: TGTGCCAGTAGTATAGATTCAGGGAAAGGCTACACCTTC

j_call: TRBJ1-1
clone_size: NA
v_call: TRBV28
d_call: NA
cdr3_aa: CASEIRGMNTEAFF
cdr3_nt: TGTGCCAGTGAGATCAGGGGTATGAACACTGAAGCTTTCTTT

j_call: TRBJ1-3
clone_size: NA
v_call: TRBV6-5
d_call: TRBD1
cdr3_aa: CAIIRRQGSGNTIYF
cdr3_nt: TGTGCCATAATCCGCAGACAGGGCTCTGGAAACACCATATATTTT

j_call: TRBJ1-1
clone_size: NA
v_call: TRBV18
d_call: TRBD1
cdr3_aa: CASSPAGGVGMNTEAFF
cdr3_nt: TGTGCCAGCTCACCGGCAGGGGGCGTAGGGATGAACACTGAAGCTTTCTTT

j_call: TRBJ1-1
clone_size: NA
v_call: TRBV18
d_call: NA
cdr3_aa: CASSPNSMNTEAFF
cdr3_nt: TGTGCCAGCTCACCCAACAGTATGAACACTGAAGCTTTCTTT

j_call: TRBJ2-3
clone_size: NA
v_call: TRBV30
d_call: NA
cdr3_aa: CAWRRRGTDTQYF
cdr3_nt: TGTGCCTGGAGGAGGCGGGGCACAGATACGCAGTATTTT

j_call: TRBJ1-4
clone_size: NA
v_call: TRBV2
d_call: TRBD1
cdr3_aa: CASSFDRGESNEKLFF
cdr3_nt: TGTGCCAGCAGTTTCGACAGGGGAGAGAGTAATGAAAAACTGTTTTTT

j_call: TRBJ1-2
clone_size: NA
v_call: TRBV6-5
d_call: TRBD1
cdr3_aa: CASSSRQGYGYTF
cdr3_nt: TGTGCCAGCAGTTCGCGACAGGGCTATGGCTACACCTTC

j_call: TRBJ1-4
clone_size: NA
v_call: TRBV5-1
d_call: NA
cdr3_aa: CASSLTGGILNEKLFF
cdr3_nt: TGCGCCAGCAGCTTGACAGGTGGAATCCTTAATGAAAAACTGTTTTTT

j_call: TRBJ1-3
clone_size: NA
v_call: TRBV5-6
d_call: TRBD1
cdr3_aa: CASSLVGTGTSGNTIYF
cdr3_nt: TGTGCCAGCAGCTTGGTGGGGACAGGGACCTCTGGAAACACCATATATTTT

j_call: TRBJ2-1
clone_size: NA
v_call: TRBV7-2
d_call: NA
cdr3_aa: CASSLRVGGLYNEQFF
cdr3_nt: TGTGCCAGCAGCTTACGGGTCGGAGGCCTCTACAATGAGCAGTTCTTC

j_call: TRBJ1-3
clone_size: few
v_call: TRBV30
d_call: TRBD1
cdr3_aa: CAWFRDSGNTIYF
cdr3_nt: TGTGCCTGGTTCAGGGACAGCGGAAACACCATATATTTT

j_call: TRBJ2-5
clone_size: NA
v_call: TRBV7-2
d_call: TRBD2
cdr3_aa: CASSRTSGGGRETQYF
cdr3_nt: TGTGCCAGCAGTCGTACTAGCGGGGGGGGTCGGGAGACCCAGTACTTC

j_call: TRBJ1-2
clone_size: NA
v_call: TRBV18
d_call: NA
cdr3_aa: CASSPGQGGAF
cdr3_nt: TGTGCCAGCTCACCAGGTCAGGGCGGCGCCTTC

j_call: TRBJ2-7
clone_size: many
v_call: TRBV3-1/TRBV3-2
d_call: NA
cdr3_aa: CASSQVGVREQYF
cdr3_nt: TGTGCCAGCAGCCAAGTGGGAGTACGCGAGCAGTACTTC

j_call: TRBJ1-1
clone_size: NA
v_call: TRBV6-5
d_call: TRBD1
cdr3_aa: CASSRGQVNTEAFF
cdr3_nt: TGTGCCAGCAGCCGGGGACAGGTAAACACTGAAGCTTTCTTT

j_call: TRBJ1-2
clone_size: once
v_call: TRBV19
d_call: NA
cdr3_aa: CASSIVGAGANYGYTF
cdr3_nt: TGTGCCAGTAGTATAGTAGGAGCCGGAGCTAACTATGGCTACACCTTC

j_call: TRBJ1-1
clone_size: NA
v_call: TRBV4-1
d_call: NA
cdr3_aa: CASSQDLGILATEAFF
cdr3_nt: TGCGCCAGCAGCCAAGATCTAGGGATCCTAGCCACTGAAGCTTTCTTT

j_call: TRBJ1-6
clone_size: NA
v_call: TRBV6-1
d_call: TRBD1
cdr3_aa: CASSERDSNSPLHF
cdr3_nt: TGTGCCAGCAGTGAACGGGACAGCAATTCACCCCTCCACTTT

j_call: TRBJ1-2
clone_size: NA
v_call: TRBV5-4
d_call: NA
cdr3_aa: CASSLSQGQDGYTF
cdr3_nt: TGTGCCAGCAGCTTGAGCCAGGGGCAAGATGGCTACACCTTC

j_call: TRBJ1-6
clone_size: NA
v_call: TRBV5-1
d_call: TRBD1
cdr3_aa: CASSEGTVTGSPLHF
cdr3_nt: TGCGCCAGCAGCGAAGGGACAGTTACCGGTTCACCCCTCCACTTT

j_call: TRBJ2-7
clone_size: NA
v_call: TRBV7-2
d_call: NA
cdr3_aa: CASSPASYEQYF
cdr3_nt: TGTGCCAGCAGCCCAGCGAGCTACGAGCAGTACTTC

j_call: TRBJ1-6
clone_size: NA
v_call: TRBV19
d_call: NA
cdr3_aa: CASSPRTLQNSPLHF
cdr3_nt: TGTGCCAGTAGTCCCCGGACTTTACAAAATTCACCCCTCCACTTT

j_call: TRBJ2-5
clone_size: NA
v_call: TRBV11-2
d_call: TRBD2
cdr3_aa: CASSTTSGGGFETQYF
cdr3_nt: TGTGCCAGCAGCACCACTAGCGGGGGAGGTTTTGAGACCCAGTACTTC

j_call: TRBJ2-1
clone_size: NA
v_call: TRBV7-2
d_call: TRBD2
cdr3_aa: CASSLLPTLAGDYNEQFF
cdr3_nt: TGTGCCAGCAGCTTACTACCAACCCTAGCGGGGGATTACAATGAGCAGTTCTTC

j_call: TRBJ1-1
clone_size: NA
v_call: TRBV19
d_call: NA
cdr3_aa: CASSATDLTEAFF
cdr3_nt: TGTGCCAGTAGTGCGACAGATCTTACTGAAGCTTTCTTT

j_call: TRBJ1-3
clone_size: once
v_call: TRBV30
d_call: NA
cdr3_aa: CAWSVVLPAIYF
cdr3_nt: TGTGCCTGGAGTGTAGTTCTGCCAGCCATATATTTT

j_call: TRBJ1-2
clone_size: NA
v_call: TRBV30
d_call: TRBD1
cdr3_aa: CAWSSPSTGTYGYTF
cdr3_nt: TGTGCCTGGAGTTCACCATCGACAGGGACCTATGGCTACACCTTC

j_call: TRBJ1-1
clone_size: NA
v_call: TRBV11-3
d_call: TRBD1
cdr3_aa: CASSKRQGATEAFF
cdr3_nt: TGTGCCAGCAGCAAGCGACAGGGGGCCACTGAAGCTTTCTTT

j_call: TRBJ2-2
clone_size: NA
v_call: TRBV5-1
d_call: NA
cdr3_aa: CASSLEPNTGELFF
cdr3_nt: TGCGCCAGCAGCTTGGAGCCCAACACCGGGGAGCTGTTTTTT

j_call: TRBJ1-1
clone_size: NA
v_call: TRBV11-2
d_call: TRBD1
cdr3_aa: CASSPTRQGRGTEAFF
cdr3_nt: TGTGCCAGCAGCCCGACCAGACAGGGAAGGGGCACTGAAGCTTTCTTT

j_call: TRBJ1-2
clone_size: NA
v_call: TRBV12-3/TRBV12-4
d_call: NA
cdr3_aa: CASSFGGYDGYTF
cdr3_nt: TGTGCCAGCAGTTTCGGGGGTTATGACGGCTACACCTTC

j_call: TRBJ1-2
clone_size: NA
v_call: TRBV14
d_call: NA
cdr3_aa: CASSREAVYGYTF
cdr3_nt: TGTGCCAGCAGCCGAGAGGCAGTCTATGGCTACACCTTC

j_call: TRBJ2-1
clone_size: NA
v_call: TRBV6-2/TRBV6-3
d_call: TRBD2
cdr3_aa: CASSSTSAGRRNEQFF
cdr3_nt: TGTGCCAGCAGTTCAACCTCAGCGGGGCGGAGAAATGAGCAGTTCTTC

j_call: TRBJ1-2
clone_size: NA
v_call: TRBV11-3
d_call: TRBD1
cdr3_aa: CASSGGTGGSAGYTF
cdr3_nt: TGTGCCAGCAGTGGGGGGACAGGGGGGAGCGCTGGCTACACCTTC

j_call: TRBJ2-5
clone_size: NA
v_call: TRBV9
d_call: NA
cdr3_aa: CASSVLGGGQETQYF
cdr3_nt: TGTGCCAGCAGCGTTCTAGGGGGGGGCCAAGAGACCCAGTACTTC

j_call: TRBJ1-2
clone_size: NA
v_call: TRBV25-1
d_call: NA
cdr3_aa: CASTWGLNYGYTF
cdr3_nt: TGTGCCAGCACCTGGGGCCTTAACTATGGCTACACCTTC

j_call: TRBJ1-1
clone_size: NA
v_call: TRBV12-3/TRBV12-4
d_call: NA
cdr3_aa: CASSLGGDTEAFF
cdr3_nt: TGTGCCAGCAGTTTAGGGGGCGACACTGAAGCTTTCTTT

j_call: TRBJ2-2
clone_size: once
v_call: TRBV2
d_call: NA
cdr3_aa: CASSESNTGELFF
cdr3_nt: TGTGCCAGCAGTGAATCAAACACCGGGGAGCTGTTTTTT

j_call: TRBJ1-6
clone_size: few
v_call: TRBV6-1
d_call: NA
cdr3_aa: CASSETGQVSPLHF
cdr3_nt: TGTGCCAGCAGTGAAACAGGGCAAGTTTCACCCCTCCACTTT

j_call: TRBJ1-1
clone_size: NA
v_call: TRBV18
d_call: NA
cdr3_aa: CASSPQLNTEAFF
cdr3_nt: TGTGCCAGCTCACCTCAGTTGAACACTGAAGCTTTCTTT

j_call: TRBJ2-7
clone_size: NA
v_call: TRBV6-6
d_call: NA
cdr3_aa: CASSLQGREQYF
cdr3_nt: TGTGCCAGCAGTTTACAGGGGAGGGAGCAGTACTTC

j_call: TRBJ1-3
clone_size: NA
v_call: TRBV4-3
d_call: NA
cdr3_aa: CASSQESGVGNTIYF
cdr3_nt: TGCGCCAGCAGCCAAGAATCCGGGGTCGGAAACACCATATATTTT

j_call: TRBJ2-7
clone_size: NA
v_call: TRBV6-4
d_call: NA
cdr3_aa: CASSTTLGSYEQYF
cdr3_nt: TGTGCCAGCAGTACGACACTGGGCTCCTACGAGCAGTACTTC

j_call: TRBJ2-3
clone_size: NA
v_call: TRBV6-2/TRBV6-3
d_call: TRBD2
cdr3_aa: CASSPSGTSAPSDTQYF
cdr3_nt: TGTGCCAGCAGTCCCTCCGGGACTAGCGCACCCAGCGATACGCAGTATTTT

j_call: TRBJ1-2
clone_size: NA
v_call: TRBV3-1/TRBV3-2
d_call: NA
cdr3_aa: CASSQGGGVQYGYTF
cdr3_nt: TGTGCCAGCAGCCAAGGGGGCGGGGTGCAGTATGGCTACACCTTC

j_call: TRBJ1-4
clone_size: NA
v_call: TRBV3-1/TRBV3-2
d_call: TRBD1
cdr3_aa: CASSHTRTGSFTGEKLFF
cdr3_nt: TGTGCCAGCAGCCATACTAGGACAGGATCGTTCACGGGTGAAAAACTGTTTTTT

j_call: TRBJ2-1
clone_size: NA
v_call: TRBV2
d_call: NA
cdr3_aa: CASNPQDRVYNEQFF
cdr3_nt: TGTGCCAGCAATCCACAGGACCGGGTTTACAATGAGCAGTTCTTC

j_call: TRBJ2-2
clone_size: NA
v_call: TRBV4-3
d_call: NA
cdr3_aa: CASSQGHLNTGELFF
cdr3_nt: TGCGCCAGCAGCCAGGGACACCTGAACACCGGGGAGCTGTTTTTT

j_call: TRBJ1-1
clone_size: NA
v_call: TRBV6-2/TRBV6-3
d_call: NA
cdr3_aa: CASSYREGNLIMNTEAFF
cdr3_nt: TGTGCCAGCAGTTACCGGGAGGGGAACCTCATTATGAACACTGAAGCTTTCTTT

j_call: TRBJ1-2
clone_size: NA
v_call: TRBV5-6
d_call: NA
cdr3_aa: CASSPGGQNYGYTF
cdr3_nt: TGTGCCAGCAGCCCTGGAGGACAGAACTATGGCTACACCTTC

j_call: TRBJ1-2
clone_size: NA
v_call: TRBV9
d_call: NA
cdr3_aa: CASSVEIRGDLNYGYTF
cdr3_nt: TGTGCCAGCAGCGTAGAGATTCGGGGGGACCTCAACTATGGCTACACCTTC

j_call: TRBJ1-3
clone_size: NA
v_call: TRBV30
d_call: NA
cdr3_aa: CAWSVGVGNTIYF
cdr3_nt: TGTGCCTGGAGTGTAGGGGTTGGAAACACCATATATTTT

j_call: TRBJ2-7
clone_size: NA
v_call: TRBV6-5
d_call: TRBD1
cdr3_aa: CASSPTGGKALEQYF
cdr3_nt: TGTGCCAGCAGTCCGACAGGGGGCAAAGCGTTGGAGCAGTACTTC

j_call: TRBJ2-1
clone_size: NA
v_call: TRBV2
d_call: NA
cdr3_aa: CASSDPWRGYNEQFF
cdr3_nt: TGTGCCAGCAGTGATCCCTGGAGGGGCTACAATGAGCAGTTCTTC